Below are 18 T cell receptor beta chains sequenced from a single sample in a study of cytomegalovirus exposure and HLA in healthy donors. PCR used 60 Vbeta primers and 13 Jbeta primers. Some clones are missing from TCRdb's copy, which holds only in-frame ones; the method was immunoSEQ multiplex PCR. The sample has about 300,000 clones; 86% are singletons. The sequenced sample consisted of PBMCs. All receptors come from a middle-aged man in good health and CMV-seropositive.

The rearrangement uses TRBV15 and TRBJ2-1; D gene unclear. Trimming removed 0 bases from V and 7 bases from J, with 10 bases in between. The CDR3 has 14 residues. Looked up from germline, CDR1 is LNHNV and CDR2 is YYDKDF (reference sequence). This CDR3 is CATSRDHETNEQFF. The CDR3 DNA reads as TGTGCCACCAGCAGAGATCATGAGACTAATGAGCAGTTCTTC.

This chain joins TRBV5-1 and TRBJ1-2; TRBD1 might be the D (6 bases). Trimming removed 0 bases at V and 8 bases at J, with 11 bases between. The CDR3 extends over 13 amino acids. Germline V gene lookup returns CDR1 SGHRS and CDR2 YFSETQ. CDR3 nucleotide sequence: TGCGCCAGCAGCTTGGAACAGGGATGGGGCTACACCTTC. This encodes CASSLEQGWGYTF.

About this clone itself: The same CDR3 also results from other DNA sequences found in this sample. V usage is TRBV7-9 and J usage is TRBJ2-7, with 7 positions matching TRBD1. The germline V gene has CDR1 SEHNR and CDR2 FQNEAQ (reference sequence). The CDR3 is 14 residues long. V shed 4 bases and J 0 bases; nucleotides not matched to a gene: 3. CDR3 nucleotides: TGTGCCAGCAGCTCCCGGGACAGCTCCTACGAGCAGTACTTC. This translates into CASSSRDSSYEQYF.

The chain is built from TRBV7-9 and TRBJ1-4; TRBD1 might be the D (6 bases). This CDR3 is built from 16 residues. V lost 3 bases, J lost 1 base, and 12 bases lay in between. CDR1 SEHNR and CDR2 FQNEAQ come from the germline V gene (reference sequence). DNA for the CDR3: TGTGCCAGCAGCTTGCTGCCAGGGGAAACTAATGAAAAACTGTTTTTT. It codes for CASSLLPGETNEKLFF.

This chain joins TRBV4-2 and TRBJ1-4, with D unresolved. The CDR3 contains 14 residues. Germline V lookup: CDR1 LGHNA, CDR2 YNFKEQ. Trimming shortened V by 1 base and J by 4 bases, and 7 bases separated the two germline ends. In DNA, the CDR3 is TGTGCCAGCAGCCAAGGTGAGGTTAATGAAAAACTGTTTTTT. Its protein product is CASSQGEVNEKLFF.

With regard to this clone: This sample includes further DNA sequences coding for the same CDR3. V and J are TRBV4-1 and TRBJ2-1, with 9 positions matching TRBD2. Trimming at V came to 3 bases and at J to 0 bases, leaving 9 bases not matched to a gene. Germline lookup yields CDR1 MGHRA and CDR2 YSYEKL. The CDR3 spans 18 residues. The DNA for the CDR3 is TGCGCCAGCAGCCAGGTGACTAGCGGAGCCATCTCCTACAATGAGCAGTTCTTC. It is translated as CASSQVTSGAISYNEQFF.

This rearrangement joins TRBV5-5 to TRBJ2-5; 9 nucleotides match TRBD1. Germline loops: CDR1 SGHKS, CDR2 YYEKEE (reference sequence). The CDR3 is 14 residues long. The V segment lost 5 bases and the J segment 5 bases; nucleotides outside the gene matches: 7. This CDR3 is CASRVGQGGETQYF. CDR3 DNA sequence: TGTGCCAGCAGGGTGGGACAGGGAGGCGAGACCCAGTACTTC.

The chain is built from TRBV28 and TRBJ2-5; 12 bases fit TRBD2. The germline V gene encodes CDR1 MDHEN and CDR2 SYDVKM. J lost 1 base, V lost 7 bases, and 22 bases had no gene match. This CDR3 region has 21 residues. In DNA, the CDR3 is TGTGCCAGCAATTTTAGGGGTGGGACTAGCGGGCATCTACCTTCCCAAGAGACCCAGTACTTC. Its translation is CASNFRGGTSGHLPSQETQYF.

This chain links TRBV15 with TRBJ2-7, with D perhaps matching TRBD1 (6 bases). Trimming shortened V by 8 bases and J by 4 bases, and 18 bases separated the two germline ends. This CDR3 has 14 amino acids. Germline V gives CDR1 LNHNV, CDR2 YYDKDF (reference sequence). Here the CDR3 reads CATAPRGRGYEQYF. CDR3 DNA sequence: TGTGCCACCGCCCCCCGAGGCAGGGGATACGAGCAGTACTTC.

A single count supports this clone. CDR3 bases: TGTGCCAGCGGGGACAGGGGGCAAGAGACCCAGTACTTC. Residues: CASGDRGQETQYF. The chain uses TRBV2 and TRBJ2-5; 11 bases are shared with TRBD1. The trim removed 8 bases at V and 2 bases at J, leaving 1 base unmatched. The CDR3 covers 13 residues. Germline V CDR1 and CDR2: SNHLY, FYNNEI.

CDR3 residues: CAISAQGDYGYTF. For the CDR3, the DNA is TGTGCCATCAGTGCCCAAGGGGACTATGGCTACACCTTC. The chain joins TRBV10-3 to TRBJ1-2; D is perhaps TRBD1 (5 bases). The V end lost 4 bases, the J end lost 3 bases, and 9 bases lay between the germline ends. Germline V lookup: CDR1 ENHRY, CDR2 SYGVKD. This CDR3 comprises 13 residues.

The V call is TRBV4-1, the J call TRBJ1-1; maybe TRBD1 (6 bases). Germline V CDR1 and CDR2: MGHRA, YSYEKL. This CDR3 has 14 amino acids. Trimming left V 3 bases short and J 1 base short, with 9 bases between. Here the CDR3 reads CASSHPQGNTEAFF. CDR3 nucleotides: TGCGCCAGCAGCCACCCACAGGGGAACACTGAAGCTTTCTTT.

The chain employs TRBV7-3 and TRBJ1-1, with a weak D call TRBD1 (6 bases). Germline CDR1 SGHTA, CDR2 FQGTGA. The CDR3 totals 15 residues. V was cut by 5 bases and J by 3 bases, with 16 bases left in between. CDR3 residues: CASSAGGGSDTEAFF. CDR3 sequence (DNA): TGTGCCAGCAGCGCCGGGGGGGGCTCGGACACTGAAGCTTTCTTT.

Worth noting for this clone: One end of the junction fails to match germline, which may point to a read error. The chain's CDR3 is CASSLGQGGGTQYF. For the CDR3, the DNA is TGTGCTAGCAGCCTGGGACAGGGTGGAGGTACGCAGTATTTT. The V gene is TRBV7-7, the J gene TRBJ2-3; 9 bases align to TRBD1. Germline lookup yields CDR1 SSHAT and CDR2 FNYEAQ (reference sequence). CDR3 length equals 14 residues.

The rearrangement links TRBV4-3 to TRBJ2-3; possibly TRBD2 for D (6 bases). In germline, CDR1 is LGHNA, CDR2 YSLEER. The CDR3 sequence is 14 residues long. V was shortened by 0 bases and J by 8 bases, with 12 bases between the two germline ends. In nucleotides, the CDR3 is TGCGCCAGCAGCCAAGATTGGGGGGACTCTACGCAGTATTTT. This sequence encodes CASSQDWGDSTQYF.

This chain uses TRBV7-9 with TRBJ1-4, with unresolved D. The V and J ends lost 5 bases and 0 bases respectively, with 7 bases between them. Germline CDR1 SEHNR, CDR2 FQNEAQ (reference sequence). The CDR3 runs to 14 residues. The CDR3 loop is CASSADTTNEKLFF. In DNA, the CDR3 is TGTGCCAGCAGCGCCGACACAACTAATGAAAAACTGTTTTTT.

This chain links TRBV14 with TRBJ1-2; possible D gene TRBD1, 5 bases. Looked up from germline, CDR1 is SGHDN and CDR2 is FVKESK. The V end was cut by 0 bases, the J end by 7 bases, with 15 bases between. The CDR3 is 15 residues long. The CDR3 coding sequence is TGTGCCAGCAGCCAAGAATGGCAGGGTAGGGTTGGCTACACCTTC. As protein: CASSQEWQGRVGYTF.

This sequence joins TRBV6-5 and TRBJ1-5; D perhaps matches TRBD1 (6 bases). V was cut by 2 bases and J by 7 bases, with 12 bases left in between. CDR3 length: 14 residues. CDR1 is MNHEY and CDR2 is SVGAGI in the germline V gene. CDR3 coding DNA: TGTGCCAGCAGTTACGGGAGGGGGAGACAGCCCCAGCATTTT. Amino acids: CASSYGRGRQPQHF.